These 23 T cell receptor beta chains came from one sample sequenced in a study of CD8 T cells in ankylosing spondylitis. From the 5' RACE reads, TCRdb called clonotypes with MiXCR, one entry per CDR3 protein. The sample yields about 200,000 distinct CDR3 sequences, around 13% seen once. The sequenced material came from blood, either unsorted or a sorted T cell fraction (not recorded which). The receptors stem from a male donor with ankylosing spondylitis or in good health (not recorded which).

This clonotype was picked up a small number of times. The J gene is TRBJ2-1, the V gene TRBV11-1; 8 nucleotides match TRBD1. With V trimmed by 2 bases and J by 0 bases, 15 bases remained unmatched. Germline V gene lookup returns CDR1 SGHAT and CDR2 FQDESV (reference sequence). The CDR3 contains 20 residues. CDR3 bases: TGTGCCAGCAGCTTAACCACCATCGGACAGGGTCCTCTCTCCTACAATGAGCAGTTCTTC. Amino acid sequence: CASSLTTIGQGPLSYNEQFF.

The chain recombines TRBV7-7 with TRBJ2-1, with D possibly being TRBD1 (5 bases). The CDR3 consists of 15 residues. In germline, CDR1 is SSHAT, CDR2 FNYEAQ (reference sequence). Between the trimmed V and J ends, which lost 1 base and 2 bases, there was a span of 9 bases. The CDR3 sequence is CASSLDRTTYNEQFF. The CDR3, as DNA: TGTGCCAGCAGCTTAGACAGGACCACCTACAATGAGCAGTTCTTC.

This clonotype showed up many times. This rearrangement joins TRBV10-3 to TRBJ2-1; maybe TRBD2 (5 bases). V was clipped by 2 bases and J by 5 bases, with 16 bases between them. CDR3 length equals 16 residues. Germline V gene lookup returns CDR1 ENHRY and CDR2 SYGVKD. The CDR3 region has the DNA TGTGCCATCAGTGAGCCGACCGGCGGACTCGACAATGAGCAGTTCTTC. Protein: CAISEPTGGLDNEQFF.

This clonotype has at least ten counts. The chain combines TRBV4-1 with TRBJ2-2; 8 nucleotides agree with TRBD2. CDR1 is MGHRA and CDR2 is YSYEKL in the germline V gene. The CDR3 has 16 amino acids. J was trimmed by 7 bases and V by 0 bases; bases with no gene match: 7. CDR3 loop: CASSQDNSGSGGELFF. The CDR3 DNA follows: TGCGCCAGCAGCCAAGATAACAGCGGGAGTGGCGGGGAGCTGTTTTTT.

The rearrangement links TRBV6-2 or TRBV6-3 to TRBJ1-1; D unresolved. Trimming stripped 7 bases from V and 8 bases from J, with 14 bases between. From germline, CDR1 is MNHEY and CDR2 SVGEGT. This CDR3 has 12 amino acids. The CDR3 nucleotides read TGTGCCAGCAACTGGGGAGGGCCCGAAGCTTTCTTT. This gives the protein CASNWGGPEAFF.

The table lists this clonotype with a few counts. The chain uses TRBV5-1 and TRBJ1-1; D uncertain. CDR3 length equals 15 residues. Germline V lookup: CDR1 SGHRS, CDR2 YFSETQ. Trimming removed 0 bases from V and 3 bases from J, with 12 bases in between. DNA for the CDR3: TGCGCCAGCAGCTTGGGAAGGGTGGGGTACACTGAAGCTTTCTTT. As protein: CASSLGRVGYTEAFF.

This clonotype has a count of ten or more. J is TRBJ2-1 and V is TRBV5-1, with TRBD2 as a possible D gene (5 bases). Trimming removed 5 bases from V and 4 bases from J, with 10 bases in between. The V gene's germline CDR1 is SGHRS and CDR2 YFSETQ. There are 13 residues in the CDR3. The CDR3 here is CASSPGLYNEQFF. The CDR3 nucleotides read TGCGCCAGCAGTCCAGGACTGTACAATGAGCAGTTCTTC.

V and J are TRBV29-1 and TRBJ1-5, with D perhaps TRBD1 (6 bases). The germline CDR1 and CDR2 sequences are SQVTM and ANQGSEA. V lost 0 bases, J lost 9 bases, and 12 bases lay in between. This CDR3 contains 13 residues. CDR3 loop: CSVEESLGGPQHF. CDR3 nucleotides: TGCAGCGTTGAAGAAAGTTTAGGGGGGCCCCAGCATTTT.

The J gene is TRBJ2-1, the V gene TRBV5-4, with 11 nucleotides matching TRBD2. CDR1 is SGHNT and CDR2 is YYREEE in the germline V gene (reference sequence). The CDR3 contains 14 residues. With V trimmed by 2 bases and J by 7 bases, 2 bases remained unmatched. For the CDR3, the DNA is TGTGCCAGCAGCTTAAGACTAGCGGGAAATGAGCAGTTCTTC. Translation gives CASSLRLAGNEQFF.

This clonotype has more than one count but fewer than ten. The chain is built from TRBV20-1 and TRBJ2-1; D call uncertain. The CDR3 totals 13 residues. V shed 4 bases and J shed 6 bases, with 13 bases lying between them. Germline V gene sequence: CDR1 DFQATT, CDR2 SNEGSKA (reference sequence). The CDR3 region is CSAIKVDFNEQFF. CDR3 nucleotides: TGCAGTGCTATTAAGGTCGACTTCAATGAGCAGTTCTTC.

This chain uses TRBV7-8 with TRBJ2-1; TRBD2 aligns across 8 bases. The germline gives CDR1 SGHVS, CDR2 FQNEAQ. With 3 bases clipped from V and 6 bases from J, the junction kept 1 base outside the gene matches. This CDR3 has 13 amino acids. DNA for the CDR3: TGTGCCAGCAGCTTGACTAGCGCCAATGAGCAGTTCTTC. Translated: CASSLTSANEQFF.

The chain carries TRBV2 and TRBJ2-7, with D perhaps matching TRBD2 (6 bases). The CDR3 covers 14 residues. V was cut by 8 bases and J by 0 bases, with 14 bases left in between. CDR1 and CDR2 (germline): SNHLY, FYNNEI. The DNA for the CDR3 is TGTGCCAGCCAATTAGCGGAAAGCTCCTACGAGCAGTACTTC. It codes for CASQLAESSYEQYF.

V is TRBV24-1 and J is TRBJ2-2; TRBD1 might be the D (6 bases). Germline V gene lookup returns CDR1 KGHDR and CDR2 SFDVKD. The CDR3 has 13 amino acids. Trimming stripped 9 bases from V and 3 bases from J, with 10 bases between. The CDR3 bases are TGTGCCACCCGGGGACATGACACCGGGGAGCTGTTTTTT. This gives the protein CATRGHDTGELFF.

The CDR3 loop reads CASSPQGSFYEQYF. In DNA, the CDR3 is TGTGCCAGCAGCCCGCAGGGGTCTTTCTACGAGCAGTACTTC. The chain has TRBV12-3 or TRBV12-4 and TRBJ2-7; D is perhaps TRBD1 (6 bases). There are 14 residues in the CDR3. Trimming pared 6 bases from V and 3 bases from J, leaving 15 bases between.

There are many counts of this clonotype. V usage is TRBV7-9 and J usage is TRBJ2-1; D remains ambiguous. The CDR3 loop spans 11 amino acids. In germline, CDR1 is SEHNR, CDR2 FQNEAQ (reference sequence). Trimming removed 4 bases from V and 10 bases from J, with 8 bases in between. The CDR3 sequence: CASSSRGEQFF. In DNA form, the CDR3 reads TGTGCCAGCAGCTCCCGAGGAGAGCAGTTCTTC.

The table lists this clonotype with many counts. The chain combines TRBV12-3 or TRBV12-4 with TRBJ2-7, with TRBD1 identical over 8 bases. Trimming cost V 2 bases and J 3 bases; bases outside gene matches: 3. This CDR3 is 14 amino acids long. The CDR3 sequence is CASSLSGGGYEQYF. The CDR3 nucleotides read TGTGCCAGCAGTTTATCAGGGGGCGGCTACGAGCAGTACTTC.

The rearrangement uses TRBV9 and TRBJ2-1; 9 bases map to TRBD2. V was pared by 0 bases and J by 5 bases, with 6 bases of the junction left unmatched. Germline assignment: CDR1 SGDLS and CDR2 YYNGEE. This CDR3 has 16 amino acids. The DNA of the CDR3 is TGTGCCAGCAGCGTAGTTGCGGGAGGGGTTCACAATGAGCAGTTCTTC. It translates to CASSVVAGGVHNEQFF.

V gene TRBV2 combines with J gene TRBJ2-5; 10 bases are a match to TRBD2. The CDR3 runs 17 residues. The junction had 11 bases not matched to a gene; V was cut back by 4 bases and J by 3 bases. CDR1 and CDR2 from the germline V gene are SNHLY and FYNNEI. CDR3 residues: CASSGPPGLAGEETQYF. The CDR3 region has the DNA TGTGCCAGCAGTGGACCTCCAGGGCTAGCGGGGGAAGAGACCCAGTACTTC.

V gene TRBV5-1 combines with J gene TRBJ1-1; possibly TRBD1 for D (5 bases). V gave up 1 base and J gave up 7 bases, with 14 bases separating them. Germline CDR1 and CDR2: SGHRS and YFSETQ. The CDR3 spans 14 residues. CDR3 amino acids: CASSLIGGGVEAFF. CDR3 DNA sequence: TGCGCCAGCAGCTTGATCGGCGGGGGAGTTGAAGCTTTCTTT.

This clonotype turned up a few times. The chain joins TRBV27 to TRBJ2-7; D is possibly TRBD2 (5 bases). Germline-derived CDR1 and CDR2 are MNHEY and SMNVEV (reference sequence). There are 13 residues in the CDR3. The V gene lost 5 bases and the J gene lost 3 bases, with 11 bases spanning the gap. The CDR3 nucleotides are TGTGCCAGCAGTCACGGGGAGCGCTACGAGCAGTACTTC. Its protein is CASSHGERYEQYF.

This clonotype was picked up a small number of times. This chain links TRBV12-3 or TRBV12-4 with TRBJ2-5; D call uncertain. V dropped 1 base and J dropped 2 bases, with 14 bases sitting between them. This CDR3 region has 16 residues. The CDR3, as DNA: TGTGCCAGCAGTTTAGGGCAGATTACTTTACAAGAGACCCAGTACTTC. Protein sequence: CASSLGQITLQETQYF.

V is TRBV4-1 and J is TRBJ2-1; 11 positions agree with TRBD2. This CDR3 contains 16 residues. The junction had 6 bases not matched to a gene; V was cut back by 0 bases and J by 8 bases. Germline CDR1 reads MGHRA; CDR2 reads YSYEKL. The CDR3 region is CASSQELAGVGYEQFF. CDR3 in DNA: TGCGCCAGCAGCCAAGAACTAGCGGGAGTCGGCTATGAGCAGTTCTTC.

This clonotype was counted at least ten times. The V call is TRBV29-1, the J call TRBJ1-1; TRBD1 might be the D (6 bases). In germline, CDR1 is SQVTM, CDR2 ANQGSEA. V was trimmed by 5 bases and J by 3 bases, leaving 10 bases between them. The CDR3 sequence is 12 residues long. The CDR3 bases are TGCAGCGTTTACAGGGAAGACACTGAAGCTTTCTTT. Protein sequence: CSVYREDTEAFF.